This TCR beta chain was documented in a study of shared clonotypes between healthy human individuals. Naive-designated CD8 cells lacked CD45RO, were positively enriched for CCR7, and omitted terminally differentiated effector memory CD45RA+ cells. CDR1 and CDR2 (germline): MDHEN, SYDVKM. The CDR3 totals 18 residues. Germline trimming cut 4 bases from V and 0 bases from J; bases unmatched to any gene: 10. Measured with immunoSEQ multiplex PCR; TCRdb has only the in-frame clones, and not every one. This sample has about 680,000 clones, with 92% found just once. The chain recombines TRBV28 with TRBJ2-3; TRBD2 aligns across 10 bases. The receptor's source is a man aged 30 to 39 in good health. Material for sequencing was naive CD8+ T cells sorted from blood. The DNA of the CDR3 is TGTGCCAGCAGTTCCAGCGGGAGGGTCTACCGCAGCACAGATACGCAGTATTTT. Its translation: CASSSSGRVYRSTDTQYF.